Below are 5 T cell receptor beta chains sequenced from a single sample in a study of cytomegalovirus exposure and HLA in healthy donors (TCRdb year 2017). Libraries were built with the immunoSEQ multiplex PCR assay. The table was pulled from immuneACCESS by TCRdb, which kept in-frame rearrangements only. Such tables lose some clones; where checked, under half of the loss comes from unresolved V genes, and the rest has no known cause. The sample table lists around 52,000 clones, 88% of them with a count of one. The biggest ten clones account for under 8.5% of the sample. The sequenced sample consisted of PBMCs. The receptors derive from a young woman in good health and CMV-seronegative.

The rearrangement links TRBV7-3 to TRBJ2-2; D remains ambiguous. Per the germline V gene, CDR1 is SGHTA and CDR2 is FQGTGA. The ends were cut back, 5 bases at V and 8 bases at J, with 9 bases in the middle. This CDR3 has 12 amino acids. CDR3 DNA: TGTGCCAGCAGCGTCACTAAGGGGGAGCTGTTTTTT. The encoded protein is CASSVTKGELFF.

The V gene is TRBV2, the J gene TRBJ2-3, with 12 bases lining up with TRBD2. The CDR3 has 13 amino acids. J gave up 15 bases and V 1 base, and 5 bases lay outside the gene matches. CDR1 and CDR2 from the germline V gene are SNHLY and FYNNEI. As DNA, the CDR3 is TGTGCCAGCAGTGAAGACGCGACTAGCGGGAGCTATTTT. Its translation: CASSEDATSGSYF. Based on the CDR3 plus reference TRBV2 and TRBJ2-3, the full variable domain is EPEVTQTPSHQVTQMGQEVILRCVPISNHLYFYWYRQILGQKVEFLVSFYNNEISEKSEIFDDQFSVERPDGSNFTLKIRSTKLEDSAMYFCASSEDATSGSYFGPGTRLTVL.

V gene TRBV5-1 combines with J gene TRBJ2-7, with D maybe TRBD1 (6 bases). This CDR3 contains 16 residues. V was clipped by 4 bases and J by 4 bases, with 21 bases between them. Germline V gives CDR1 SGHRS, CDR2 YFSETQ. The CDR3 region has the DNA TGCGCCAGCAGCCCCCGTACAGGGATGAGCAAATACGAGCAGTACTTC. It yields the protein CASSPRTGMSKYEQYF.

The J gene is TRBJ2-1, the V gene TRBV27; 7 bases are a match to TRBD2. The CDR3 has 16 amino acids. Germline CDR1 is MNHEY and CDR2 is SMNVEV (reference sequence). J was trimmed by 7 bases and V by 6 bases; bases with no gene match: 15. The CDR3 coding sequence is TGTGCCAGCAGCCACCATGAGGAGGGAGGGCGGAATGAGCAGTTCTTC. It specifies CASSHHEEGGRNEQFF.

This clone showed up just once. J is TRBJ2-2 and V is TRBV4-1, with 7 bases fitting TRBD2. This CDR3 is 18 amino acids long. Trimming took 2 bases from V and 1 from J; bases not matched to a gene: 10. Per the germline V gene, CDR1 is MGHRA and CDR2 is YSYEKL. The DNA for the CDR3 is TGCGCCAGCAGCCAATCTAGGGAGGGGCGGTTGAACACCGGGGAGCTGTTTTTT. Amino acid sequence: CASSQSREGRLNTGELFF.